This TCR beta chain comes out of a study of T cell changes during pregnancy in multiple sclerosis. Method: immunoSEQ multiplex PCR; TCRdb's copy keeps in-frame clones and lacks some. The sample yields 60,000 to 65,000 clones, 80% to 95% seen once. The clonotype was recovered from a female donor in good health, enrolled as a control in a pregnancy study. The material was peripheral blood, obtained in the second trimester of pregnancy.

The CDR3 here is CASGFDRGLSGYTF. The CDR3 DNA reads as TGTGCTAGTGGTTTCGACAGGGGGCTCTCTGGCTACACCTTC. The chain joins TRBV12-5 to TRBJ1-2, with 10 positions matching TRBD1. Germline assignment: CDR1 LGHNT and CDR2 FRNRAP. There are 14 residues in the CDR3. Unmatched junction bases numbered 5, after V lost 3 bases and J lost 7 bases. The full variable domain, rest sourced from reference TRBV12-5 and TRBJ1-2, is DARVTQTPRHKVTEMGQEVTMRCQPILGHNTVFWYRQTMMQGLELLAYFRNRAPLDDSGMPKDRFSAEMPDATLATLKIQPSEPRDSAVYFCASGFDRGLSGYTFGSGTRLTVV.